The entry below describes one T cell receptor (beta chain). The data stem from a study of blood T cell repertoires in COVID-19. Study-wide context: Sample material is recorded as cDNA or gDNA derived from T cells, B-cell-depleted T cells, or PBMCs.

The CDR3 is made up of 11 amino acids. Germline V gives CDR1 ENHRY, CDR2 SYGVKD. The V and J ends lost 10 bases and 3 bases respectively, with 7 bases between them. Produced via immunoSEQ multiplex PCR; TCRdb's table is partial and in-frame only. The repertoire holds over 100,000 clones, with approximately 88% as singletons. The sample comprised peripheral blood. The source is a man aged 45-65 years with acute or convalescent COVID-19. The chain has TRBV10-3 and TRBJ2-1; D remains unclear. CDR3 bases: TGTGCCACCAGCGTCTACAATGAGCAGTTCTTC. As protein: CATSVYNEQFF.